This T cell receptor (beta chain) was sequenced for a study of control samples from healthy donors and cancer patients (TCRdb year 2020). As for this clone: This clone's antigen is unknown. No per-base quality is available; no much larger clone lies one base away.

Libraries were constructed by the immunoSEQ multiplex PCR assay. TCRdb mirrors the immuneACCESS table, restricted to in-frame sequences. Some clones are absent from its copies; in checked studies, under half trace to an unresolved V gene, and the reason for the others is unknown. In this sample the table shows 120,000 or so clones, about nine tenths of which occur a single time. The biggest ten clones account for over 6.5% of the sample. The germline ends are 3 bases apart after V is trimmed by 5 bases and J by 1 base. The CDR3 measures 13 amino acids from cysteine to phenylalanine. The only DNA kept is the CDR3, 39 bases in frame from the first base. CDR1 and CDR2 (SGHTA, FQGTGA) derive from the germline V gene.

The sequence joins TRBV7-3 to TRBJ1-6; the D gene lacks a confident call. The receptor comes from a middle-aged man in good health. Sample: blood. The CDR3 corresponds to CASSVSYNSPLHF. The nucleotides read TGTGCCAGCAGCGTATCCTATAATTCACCCCTCCACTTT.